This is a list of T cell receptor beta chains from one sample in a study of CD8+CD57+ T cells in acquired aplastic anemia. TCRdb redid the calling of the reads with MiXCR, one entry per CDR3 protein. The table shows approximately 150,000 distinct CDR3 sequences, with over 55% occurring only once. Sequencing input: sorted CD4+, CD8+, or CD8+CD57+ T cells (not recorded which) from PBMCs. These receptors were collected from a human donor with aplastic anemia. Both conserved end residues are part of each CDR3. D genes are given only for firm matches. Only part of the rows carry a size: once, few, many, or a class if the clone is expanded.

clone size: NA; V gene: TRBV9; D gene: TRBD2; J gene: TRBJ2-7; CDR3 DNA: TGTGCCAGCAGCGTAGAGGTAGCGGGGGGGCTCGACGAGCAGTACTTC; CDR3 protein: CASSVEVAGGLDEQYF
clone size: few; V gene: TRBV2; D gene: NA; J gene: TRBJ2-5; CDR3 DNA: TGTGCCAGCAGCCCGATAGCGTCACGCGGTCAAGAGACCCAGTACTTC; CDR3 protein: CASSPIASRGQETQYF
clone size: NA; V gene: TRBV5-8; D gene: NA; J gene: TRBJ1-2; CDR3 DNA: TGTGCCAGCAGCTTGGTTGGGACCGTCTTCGGGTATGGCTACACCTTC; CDR3 protein: CASSLVGTVFGYGYTF
clone size: NA; V gene: TRBV24-1; D gene: NA; J gene: TRBJ1-5; CDR3 DNA: TGTGCCACCTCAGAAAGGGGGAATAGCAATCAGCCCCAGCATTTT; CDR3 protein: CATSERGNSNQPQHF
clone size: NA; V gene: TRBV11-1; D gene: NA; J gene: TRBJ2-3; CDR3 DNA: TGTGCCAGCCTGGAGACAGATACGCAGTATTTT; CDR3 protein: CASLETDTQYF
clone size: NA; V gene: TRBV29-1; D gene: TRBD2; J gene: TRBJ2-1; CDR3 DNA: TGCAGTCACACCCGGACTAGCGGGGGGGCCGGTGAGCAGTTCTTC; CDR3 protein: CSHTRTSGGAGEQFF
clone size: NA; V gene: TRBV7-3; D gene: NA; J gene: TRBJ2-7; CDR3 DNA: TGTGCCAGCAGTTTCGACAGGAACGGCGAGCAGTACTTC; CDR3 protein: CASSFDRNGEQYF
clone size: NA; V gene: TRBV7-2; D gene: NA; J gene: TRBJ2-5; CDR3 DNA: TGTGCCAGCAGCTTAGTCGGGGTGGGGCGTCGTCGGGAGACCCAGTACTTC; CDR3 protein: CASSLVGVGRRRETQYF
clone size: NA; V gene: TRBV15; D gene: TRBD1; J gene: TRBJ1-2; CDR3 DNA: TGTGCCACCAGCAGAGAGCGACAGGGGGCAGGTGGCTACACCTTC; CDR3 protein: CATSRERQGAGGYTF
clone size: NA; V gene: TRBV9; D gene: NA; J gene: TRBJ2-6; CDR3 DNA: TGTGCCAGCAGCGTAGACCAGGGTACTTCTGGGGCCAACGTCCTGACTTTC; CDR3 protein: CASSVDQGTSGANVLTF
clone size: NA; V gene: TRBV6-5; D gene: NA; J gene: TRBJ2-7; CDR3 DNA: TGTGCCAGCAGCTACTACTCTCCGGGGGACGAGCAGTACTTC; CDR3 protein: CASSYYSPGDEQYF
clone size: NA; V gene: TRBV24-1; D gene: NA; J gene: TRBJ2-7; CDR3 DNA: TGTGCCACCAGTGACATTAACTGGCGATTGGACGAGCAGTACTTC; CDR3 protein: CATSDINWRLDEQYF
clone size: many; V gene: TRBV7-6; D gene: TRBD2; J gene: TRBJ2-7; CDR3 DNA: TGTGCCAGCAGCCCGGGACTAGAATACGAGCAGTACTTC; CDR3 protein: CASSPGLEYEQYF
clone size: NA; V gene: TRBV14; D gene: TRBD1; J gene: TRBJ1-3; CDR3 DNA: TGTGCCAGCAGCCAGGGGACAGCTGGAAACACCATATATTTT; CDR3 protein: CASSQGTAGNTIYF
clone size: NA; V gene: TRBV7-2; D gene: TRBD2; J gene: TRBJ2-1; CDR3 DNA: TGTGCCAGCAGCTTACTAGCGGGAGGCGGGGATGAGCAGTTCTTC; CDR3 protein: CASSLLAGGGDEQFF
clone size: NA; V gene: TRBV29-1; D gene: TRBD2; J gene: TRBJ2-3; CDR3 DNA: TGCAGCGTTCTGGGACTAGCGGGGTCCGATACGCAGTATTTT; CDR3 protein: CSVLGLAGSDTQYF
clone size: NA; V gene: TRBV15; D gene: NA; J gene: TRBJ1-2; CDR3 DNA: TGTGCCACCAGCAGAGATACGGGGGCGCGAGGCTACACCTTC; CDR3 protein: CATSRDTGARGYTF
clone size: NA; V gene: TRBV2; D gene: NA; J gene: TRBJ1-2; CDR3 DNA: TGTGCCAGCAGTGACGGGTGGAGAGAGAACGGCTACACCTTC; CDR3 protein: CASSDGWRENGYTF
clone size: few; V gene: TRBV25-1; D gene: TRBD1; J gene: TRBJ2-2; CDR3 DNA: TGTGCCAGCGGAGGGACAGGGATGTTGTCCGGGGAGCTGTTTTTT; CDR3 protein: CASGGTGMLSGELFF
clone size: NA; V gene: TRBV15; D gene: TRBD1; J gene: TRBJ2-7; CDR3 DNA: TGTGCCACCCGCGACAGGGAGAGAACCTACGAGCAGTACTTC; CDR3 protein: CATRDRERTYEQYF
clone size: NA; V gene: TRBV10-3; D gene: TRBD1; J gene: TRBJ1-1; CDR3 DNA: TGTGCCATCAGTGAGAGGGACAGAGCGGACACTGAAGCTTTCTTT; CDR3 protein: CAISERDRADTEAFF
clone size: NA; V gene: TRBV9; D gene: TRBD1; J gene: TRBJ2-6; CDR3 DNA: TGTGCCAGCAGCTCCGGACAGGACGGTGGGGCCAACGTCCTGACTTTC; CDR3 protein: CASSSGQDGGANVLTF
clone size: NA; V gene: TRBV24-1; D gene: TRBD1; J gene: TRBJ2-7; CDR3 DNA: TGTGCCACCAGTGATCGCCACGGGACAGGCGAGCAGTACTTC; CDR3 protein: CATSDRHGTGEQYF
clone size: once; V gene: TRBV14; D gene: NA; J gene: TRBJ2-7; CDR3 DNA: TGTGCCAGCAGCCAAGTCTTGTTTTCGTACGAGCAGTACTTC; CDR3 protein: CASSQVLFSYEQYF
clone size: few; V gene: TRBV7-6; D gene: NA; J gene: TRBJ2-7; CDR3 DNA: TGTGCCAGCAGCTTAGCGACAGGATCCTACGAGCAGTACTTC; CDR3 protein: CASSLATGSYEQYF
clone size: NA; V gene: TRBV9; D gene: NA; J gene: TRBJ2-1; CDR3 DNA: TGTGCCAGCAGCTTGGTACCCTTCCAAGAGCAGTTCTTC; CDR3 protein: CASSLVPFQEQFF
clone size: few; V gene: TRBV27; D gene: NA; J gene: TRBJ2-5; CDR3 DNA: TGTGCCAGCAGTAACACCGGGTTCCAAGAGACCCAGTACTTC; CDR3 protein: CASSNTGFQETQYF
clone size: NA; V gene: TRBV10-3; D gene: NA; J gene: TRBJ2-3; CDR3 DNA: TGTGCCATCACCGAGTCGGGGTCTAGCACAGATACGCAGTATTTT; CDR3 protein: CAITESGSSTDTQYF
clone size: NA; V gene: TRBV5-1; D gene: NA; J gene: TRBJ2-3; CDR3 DNA: TGCGCCAGCAGCTTGGGCGGGTGGGCAGATACGCAGTATTTT; CDR3 protein: CASSLGGWADTQYF
clone size: NA; V gene: TRBV7-2; D gene: TRBD2; J gene: TRBJ2-3; CDR3 DNA: TGTGCCAGCAGCTTCTACCTTTGGACGGGAGGTGATACGCAGTATTTT; CDR3 protein: CASSFYLWTGGDTQYF
clone size: NA; V gene: TRBV10-3; D gene: NA; J gene: TRBJ1-1; CDR3 DNA: TGTGCCATCAGTGAGTTTGGGAATGAAGCTTTCTTT; CDR3 protein: CAISEFGNEAFF
clone size: NA; V gene: TRBV6-1; D gene: NA; J gene: TRBJ2-7; CDR3 DNA: TGTGCCAGCAGCGAGGCCCACCCCTACGAGCAGTACTTC; CDR3 protein: CASSEAHPYEQYF
clone size: NA; V gene: TRBV19; D gene: TRBD2; J gene: TRBJ2-7; CDR3 DNA: TGTGCCAGTGGGATGGGACTAGTCCCCTACGAGCAGTACTTC; CDR3 protein: CASGMGLVPYEQYF
clone size: NA; V gene: TRBV2; D gene: NA; J gene: TRBJ1-1; CDR3 DNA: TGTGCCAGCAGTCTACTGGGGTTTGAAACTGAAGCTTTCTTT; CDR3 protein: CASSLLGFETEAFF
clone size: NA; V gene: TRBV2; D gene: NA; J gene: TRBJ2-5; CDR3 DNA: TGTGCCAGCAGTGAAGGGCCAGGACAAGAGACCCAGTACTTC; CDR3 protein: CASSEGPGQETQYF
clone size: NA; V gene: TRBV7-2; D gene: NA; J gene: TRBJ2-3; CDR3 DNA: TGTGCCAGCAGCTTAGTGATGACAGGACTAGGCACAGATACGCAGTATTTT; CDR3 protein: CASSLVMTGLGTDTQYF
clone size: NA; V gene: TRBV20-1; D gene: NA; J gene: TRBJ1-1; CDR3 DNA: TGCAGTGCTAGATTGGCCCGAAGGCCTTTCTTT; CDR3 protein: CSARLARRPFF
clone size: NA; V gene: TRBV7-6; D gene: NA; J gene: TRBJ2-1; CDR3 DNA: TGTGCCAGCAGTCGTTCCTACAATGAGCAGTTCTTC; CDR3 protein: CASSRSYNEQFF
clone size: NA; V gene: TRBV5-5; D gene: NA; J gene: TRBJ2-7; CDR3 DNA: TGTGCCAGCATGGACAGCTCCTACGAGCAGTACTTC; CDR3 protein: CASMDSSYEQYF
clone size: NA; V gene: TRBV6-1; D gene: NA; J gene: TRBJ2-7; CDR3 DNA: TGTGCCAGCAGTGGATACAGGGATACCTACGAGCAGTACTTC; CDR3 protein: CASSGYRDTYEQYF
clone size: NA; V gene: TRBV7-2; D gene: TRBD1; J gene: TRBJ2-5; CDR3 DNA: TGTGCCAGCAGCTCATGGACAGGGGGAGGTGAGACCCAGTACTTC; CDR3 protein: CASSSWTGGGETQYF
clone size: NA; V gene: TRBV25-1; D gene: TRBD1; J gene: TRBJ1-1; CDR3 DNA: TGTGCCAGCAGTGATTCCCGGGACAGGGTCTTCTCAATGAACACTGAAGCTTTCTTT; CDR3 protein: CASSDSRDRVFSMNTEAFF